Below, 7 T cell receptor beta chains from the same sample are listed, as sequenced in a study of regulatory T cells in long-lasting Graves disease. The time point here: newly diagnosed GD, antithyroid drugs for less than 3 months. PBMCs provided the RNA from which the TCR library was made. For TCR beta, libraries came from iRepertoire HTBI primers and Arm-PCR of CDR3 regions. One entry per CDR3 protein, called by TCRdb with MiXCR from the multiplex PCR reads. Of some 460,000 distinct CDR3 sequences in the sample, around 15% were seen once. The same data also contributed to another study, on T cells in Graves' hyperthyroidism and ophthalmopathy.

The sequencing here drew on peripheral blood mononuclear cells (PBMCs), taken at new diagnosis, from a patient treated with antithyroid drugs. Every receptor here comes from a man between 35 and 55 years old with Graves disease.

This clonotype was detected ten times or more. CDR3: CASIIGTGRSYEQYF. As DNA, the CDR3 is TGTGCCAGCATTATCGGGACAGGCCGATCCTACGAGCAGTACTTC. The rearrangement links TRBV28 to TRBJ2-7; 8 bases fit TRBD1. Trimming took 7 bases from V and 1 from J; bases not matched to a gene: 9. Germline V lookup: CDR1 MDHEN, CDR2 SYDVKM. This CDR3 is built from 15 residues.

This clonotype was counted many times. Here the CDR3 DNA reads TGTGCCAGCAGCTTAGCGGTACTTCGACAGAAGCAAGAGACCCAGTACTTC. This codes for CASSLAVLRQKQETQYF. V gene TRBV7-8 combines with J gene TRBJ2-5; possibly TRBD1 for D (5 bases). V was clipped by 0 bases and J by 2 bases, with 16 bases between them. CDR1 is SGHVS, CDR2 FQNEAQ, per germline. The CDR3 totals 17 residues.

The J gene is TRBJ1-5, the V gene TRBV7-8; 8 nucleotides line up with TRBD1. Germline CDR1 SGHVS, CDR2 FQNEAQ. The CDR3 runs to 17 residues. Trimming removed 0 bases from V and 3 bases from J; junction bases left unmatched: 7. Here the CDR3 DNA reads TGTGCCAGCAGCTTAGCACTGGGACAGGTAGACAATCAGCCCCAGCATTTT. This codes for CASSLALGQVDNQPQHF. Drawing the rest from reference TRBV7-8 and TRBJ1-5, the complete variable domain is GAGVSQSPRYKVAKRGQDVALRCDPISGHVSLFWYQQALGQGPEFLTYFQNEAQLDKSGLPSDRFFAERPEGSVSTLKIQRTQQEDSAVYLCASSLALGQVDNQPQHFGDGTRLSIL.

This clonotype showed up many times. V gene TRBV28 combines with J gene TRBJ2-5; D remains unclear. Germline V gene sequence: CDR1 MDHEN, CDR2 SYDVKM. Trimming removed 4 bases at V and 4 bases at J, with 7 bases between. This CDR3 comprises 12 residues. The CDR3 region has the DNA TGTGCCAGCAGTTCCGGCGTAGAGACCCAGTACTTC. This translates into CASSSGVETQYF.

This clonotype was recorded at least ten times. The chain links TRBV6-2 or TRBV6-3 to TRBJ1-1; tentatively, D is TRBD1 (5 bases). Germline V gives CDR1 MNHEY, CDR2 SVGEGT. The CDR3 has 18 residues. Trimming took off 5 bases at V and 3 bases at J, with 25 bases between the two ends. CDR3 sequence: CASSAVFPVGPSHTEAFF. The CDR3 region has the DNA TGTGCCAGCAGTGCCGTCTTCCCGGTGGGGCCGTCGCACACTGAAGCTTTCTTT.

To note about this clonotype: This may come from a read error, since a much larger clone is one base off. J is TRBJ2-1 and V is TRBV2; 11 nucleotides match TRBD2. The length of the CDR3 is 17 residues. From germline, CDR1 is SNHLY and CDR2 FYNNEI. Written as DNA, the CDR3 is TGTGCCAGCAGCCGACGACTAGCGGGGCAAAACTACAATGGGCAGTTCTTC. It specifies CASSRRLAGQNYNGQFF.

This clonotype was counted ten times or more. The V gene is TRBV6-2 or TRBV6-3, the J gene TRBJ2-7, with D perhaps matching TRBD2 (5 bases). CDR1 and CDR2 (germline): MNHEY, SVGEGT. Trimming stripped 0 bases from V and 5 bases from J, with 8 bases between. This CDR3 is 13 amino acids long. The CDR3 is CASSYSTRDEQYF. The CDR3 DNA follows: TGTGCCAGCAGTTACTCGACGAGGGACGAGCAGTACTTC.